Below are 27 T cell receptor beta chains sequenced from a single sample in a study of Tregs in tolerant kidney transplant recipients. Libraries were prepared by immunoSEQ multiplex PCR; TCRdb keeps only in-frame clonotypes and omits some of them. The profile shows some 66,000 clones, roughly 92% of them singletons. The sample here was CD8+ T cells from blood, taken before the transplant. The receptors here all came from a human donor who received a combined kidney and bone marrow transplant.

J is TRBJ2-2 and V is TRBV9; TRBD2 is a possible D gene (6 bases). The CDR3 runs 14 residues. The germline V gene encodes CDR1 SGDLS and CDR2 YYNGEE. Trimming took off 3 bases at V and 6 bases at J, with 12 bases between the two ends. The CDR3 nucleotides read TGTGCCAGCAGCGCCGTTAGCGGTGCCGGGGAGCTGTTTTTT. This codes for CASSAVSGAGELFF.

Only one count was recorded for this clone. V and J are TRBV11-2 and TRBJ2-7; D possibly corresponds to TRBD2 (5 bases). The V end was cut by 4 bases, the J end by 4 bases, with 11 bases between. The CDR3 extends over 13 amino acids. CDR1 is SGHAT, CDR2 FQNNGV, per germline. Here the CDR3 DNA reads TGTGCCAGCAGCTCTCGCGGGTTGTACGAGCAGTACTTC. It encodes CASSSRGLYEQYF.

This chain joins TRBV4-1 and TRBJ1-1, with a weak D call TRBD1 (6 bases). This CDR3 contains 15 residues. V was shortened by 3 bases and J by 4 bases, with 15 bases between the two germline ends. Germline-derived CDR1 and CDR2 are MGHRA and YSYEKL. The CDR3: CASSQKNRVPTEAFF. The CDR3, as DNA: TGCGCCAGCAGCCAGAAAAACAGGGTTCCCACTGAAGCTTTCTTT.

The chain is built from TRBV6-6 and TRBJ2-1, with D maybe TRBD1 (6 bases). The CDR3 has 11 amino acids. The ends were cut back, 8 bases at V and 7 bases at J, with 9 bases in the middle. Germline assignment: CDR1 MNHNY and CDR2 SVGAGI (reference sequence). CDR3 loop: CASHQGNEQFF. CDR3 nucleotide sequence: TGTGCCAGCCACCAGGGGAATGAGCAGTTCTTC.

The rearrangement uses TRBV2 and TRBJ2-3; D is unclear. Germline V gene lookup returns CDR1 SNHLY and CDR2 FYNNEI. The CDR3 is 11 residues long. Deletions cut 4 bases from V and 4 bases from J, with 3 bases between. Written as DNA, the CDR3 is TGTGCCAGCAGTGTAGCAGATACGCAGTATTTT. It specifies CASSVADTQYF.

V and J are TRBV13 and TRBJ1-6, with TRBD1 as a possible D gene (6 bases). The CDR3 runs 14 residues. The germline CDR1 and CDR2 sequences are PRHDT and FYEKMQ (reference sequence). The germline V and J ends were trimmed by 1 base and 5 bases, with 6 bases remaining between them. The CDR3, as DNA: TGTGCCAGCAGCTTAGAGGGGGATAATTCACCCCTCCACTTT. Encoded protein: CASSLEGDNSPLHF.

This chain connects TRBV2 to TRBJ1-5; D gene unclear. V lost 6 bases and J 0 bases, leaving 6 bases between the germline ends. The germline V gene encodes CDR1 SNHLY and CDR2 FYNNEI. There are 13 residues in the CDR3. CDR3 DNA sequence: TGTGCCAGCAGGTACAATAGCAATCAGCCCCAGCATTTT. Protein product: CASRYNSNQPQHF.

The chain has TRBV7-9 and TRBJ2-7, with D unresolved. The V gene's germline CDR1 is SEHNR and CDR2 FQNEAQ (reference sequence). The CDR3 loop spans 12 amino acids. V shed 1 base and J shed 5 bases, with 6 bases lying between them. The CDR3 is CASSLDPNEQYF. CDR3 DNA: TGTGCCAGCAGCTTAGACCCTAACGAGCAGTACTTC.

This chain links TRBV9 with TRBJ2-7; no firm D call. V lost 3 bases to trimming and J lost 2 bases, with 12 bases between them. Germline CDR1 reads SGDLS; CDR2 reads YYNGEE. This CDR3 comprises 14 residues. CDR3 DNA sequence: TGTGCCAGCAGCGGGCCTCAAAAACCCTACGAGCAGTACTTC. Encoded protein: CASSGPQKPYEQYF.

This chain joins TRBV4-2 and TRBJ1-4; 7 nucleotides agree with TRBD1. Germline trimming cut 3 bases from V and 0 bases from J; bases unmatched to any gene: 4. Germline CDR1 reads LGHNA; CDR2 reads YNFKEQ. The CDR3 is 16 amino acids. In nucleotides, the CDR3 is TGTGCCAGCAGCCATTCCGGGACAGCAACTAATGAAAAACTGTTTTTT. This sequence encodes CASSHSGTATNEKLFF.

As regards this clone: One junction end disagrees with the germline gene, perhaps due to a read error. The V gene is TRBV6-5, the J gene TRBJ2-7, with D tentatively TRBD2 (6 bases). This CDR3 comprises 11 residues. Germline values: CDR1 MNHEY, CDR2 SVGAGI. CDR3 in DNA: TGTGCCAGCAGTTACGGGGGGAACAAACTCTTC. Protein sequence: CASSYGGNKLF.

This chain connects TRBV2 to TRBJ1-4; the D gene is possibly TRBD1 (5 bases). V was pared by 11 bases and J by 8 bases, with 21 bases between. CDR3 length equals 14 residues. Per the germline V gene, CDR1 is SNHLY and CDR2 is FYNNEI. CDR3 sequence (DNA): TGTGCCTCCCAGTGGGGGGAGAGAGGCGAAAAACTGTTTTTT. It codes for CASQWGERGEKLFF.

The chain uses TRBV5-1 and TRBJ2-7; 13 bases agree with TRBD2. Germline values: CDR1 SGHRS, CDR2 YFSETQ. Trimming at V came to 4 bases and at J to 0 bases, leaving 4 bases not matched to a gene. The CDR3 contains 16 residues. The CDR3 sequence is CASSQTSGGNSYEQYF. Here the CDR3 DNA reads TGCGCCAGCAGCCAGACTAGCGGGGGGAACTCCTACGAGCAGTACTTC.

This chain uses TRBV5-1 with TRBJ2-3; no definite D call. Between the trimmed V and J ends, which lost 6 bases and 1 base, there was a span of 15 bases. The CDR3 runs 15 residues. In germline, CDR1 is SGHRS, CDR2 YFSETQ. CDR3: CASTPQVVGTDTQYF. The CDR3 DNA reads as TGCGCCAGCACCCCCCAGGTCGTTGGCACAGATACGCAGTATTTT.

This chain joins TRBV28 and TRBJ1-1; D remains ambiguous. The CDR3 is made up of 15 amino acids. The V and J ends lost 2 bases and 5 bases respectively, with 15 bases between them. Germline V lookup: CDR1 MDHEN, CDR2 SYDVKM. In DNA form, the CDR3 reads TGTGCCAGCAGTTTAGCCCCCGGCGGGCTGACTGAAGCTTTCTTT. Its protein product is CASSLAPGGLTEAFF.

CDR3 sequence reads: CASSLGSAHEQYF. CDR3 DNA sequence: TGTGCCAGCAGCTTAGGGTCCGCGCACGAGCAGTACTTC. This sequence joins TRBV7-9 and TRBJ2-7; no firm D call. There are 13 residues in the CDR3. Trimming removed 1 base at V and 5 bases at J, with 9 bases between. Germline V gene data show CDR1 as SEHNR and CDR2 as FQNEAQ (reference sequence).

The genes are TRBV7-6 and TRBJ2-7; 7 bases match TRBD1. Looked up from germline, CDR1 is SGHVS and CDR2 is FNYEAQ. The V segment lost 5 bases and the J segment 0 bases; nucleotides outside the gene matches: 4. The CDR3 has 14 residues. CDR3 loop: CASSARDSSYEQYF. DNA of the CDR3: TGTGCCAGCAGCGCAAGGGACAGCTCCTACGAGCAGTACTTC.

The chain combines TRBV4-3 with TRBJ1-1; D is possibly TRBD1 (6 bases). The CDR3 runs to 17 residues. Trimming took 0 bases from V and 4 from J, leaving 18 bases between them. The germline gives CDR1 LGHNA, CDR2 YSLEER. CDR3 sequence: CASSQDRFGGRGTEAFF. The CDR3 DNA reads as TGCGCCAGCAGCCAAGATAGATTCGGGGGGCGGGGCACTGAAGCTTTCTTT.

The chain combines TRBV27 with TRBJ2-3; weak D call: TRBD1 (5 bases). The CDR3 spans 14 residues. The V end was cut by 6 bases, the J end by 1 base, with 11 bases between. In germline, CDR1 is MNHEY, CDR2 SMNVEV (reference sequence). CDR3 coding DNA: TGTGCCAGCAGCCCGACAGACGGCACAGATACGCAGTATTTT. It yields the protein CASSPTDGTDTQYF.

This chain connects TRBV9 to TRBJ2-1, with 9 bases fitting TRBD1. This CDR3 has 15 amino acids. The germline gives CDR1 SGDLS, CDR2 YYNGEE. The junction had 5 bases not matched to a gene; V was cut back by 3 bases and J by 4 bases. The CDR3, as DNA: TGTGCCAGCAGCGGTCGGACAGGGGTTTACAATGAGCAGTTCTTC. Protein sequence: CASSGRTGVYNEQFF.

This rearrangement joins TRBV6-6 to TRBJ2-7; no definite D call. The CDR3 is 15 amino acids. CDR1 and CDR2 from the germline V gene are MNHNY and SVGAGI (reference sequence). The ends were cut back, 0 bases at V and 0 bases at J, with 9 bases in the middle. CDR3 in amino acids: CASSYSSGGSYEQYF. The CDR3 coding sequence is TGTGCCAGCAGTTACTCGTCTGGCGGCTCCTACGAGCAGTACTTC.

The chain recombines TRBV30 with TRBJ2-2; D is perhaps TRBD2 (6 bases). The germline CDR1 and CDR2 sequences are GTSNPN and SVGIG (reference sequence). CDR3 length: 16 amino acids. Trimming cost V 0 bases and J 4 bases, with 15 bases left between them. Here the CDR3 reads CAWSVLGEVGTGELFF. CDR3 bases: TGTGCCTGGAGTGTATTGGGGGAGGTTGGCACCGGGGAGCTGTTTTTT.

The gene calls are TRBV6-1 and TRBJ1-2; no reliable D call. Trimming removed 6 bases from V and 0 bases from J, with 5 bases in between. CDR1 is MNHNS and CDR2 is SASEGT in the germline V gene. The CDR3 contains 12 residues. The CDR3 DNA follows: TGTGCCAGCAGGAGAGCTAACTATGGCTACACCTTC. This gives the protein CASRRANYGYTF.

The chain has TRBV9 and TRBJ2-7; 10 bases fit TRBD2. J gave up 5 bases and V 3 bases, and 14 bases lay outside the gene matches. This CDR3 is built from 17 residues. Per germline, CDR1 SGDLS and CDR2 YYNGEE. CDR3 sequence: CASSEDPASGSKNEQYF. The CDR3 DNA reads as TGTGCCAGCAGCGAAGACCCTGCTAGCGGGAGTAAGAACGAGCAGTACTTC. Variable domain in full (rest from reference TRBV9 and TRBJ2-7): DSGVTQTPKHLITATGQRVTLRCSPRSGDLSVYWYQQSLDQGLQFLIQYYNGEERAKGNILERFSAQQFPDLHSELNLSSLELGDSALYFCASSEDPASGSKNEQYFGPGTRLTVT.

CDR3 loop: CASSLGGLYGYTF. The CDR3 bases are TGTGCCAGCAGCTTGGGCGGGCTCTATGGCTACACCTTC. V is TRBV7-9 and J is TRBJ1-2, with no clear D. This CDR3 has 13 amino acids. Per the germline V gene, CDR1 is SEHNR and CDR2 is FQNEAQ (reference sequence). The V gene lost 3 bases and the J gene lost 4 bases, with 9 bases spanning the gap.

CDR3 sequence: CASSPRGGRIWYEQYF. The CDR3 nucleotides are TGTGCCAGCAGTCCCAGGGGCGGGAGGATTTGGTACGAGCAGTACTTC. The chain employs TRBV27 and TRBJ2-7; 8 bases line up with TRBD2. CDR1 and CDR2 (germline): MNHEY, SMNVEV (reference sequence). The CDR3 is made up of 16 amino acids. Trimming at V came to 5 bases and at J to 4 bases, leaving 13 bases not matched to a gene.

The chain combines TRBV27 with TRBJ2-7; 7 nucleotides align to TRBD1. CDR1 and CDR2 (germline): MNHEY, SMNVEV (reference sequence). The CDR3 is made up of 14 amino acids. J was trimmed by 1 base and V by 5 bases; bases with no gene match: 5. The CDR3 region is CASSRTGESYEQYF. The CDR3 DNA follows: TGTGCCAGCAGTCGGACAGGAGAATCCTACGAGCAGTACTTC.